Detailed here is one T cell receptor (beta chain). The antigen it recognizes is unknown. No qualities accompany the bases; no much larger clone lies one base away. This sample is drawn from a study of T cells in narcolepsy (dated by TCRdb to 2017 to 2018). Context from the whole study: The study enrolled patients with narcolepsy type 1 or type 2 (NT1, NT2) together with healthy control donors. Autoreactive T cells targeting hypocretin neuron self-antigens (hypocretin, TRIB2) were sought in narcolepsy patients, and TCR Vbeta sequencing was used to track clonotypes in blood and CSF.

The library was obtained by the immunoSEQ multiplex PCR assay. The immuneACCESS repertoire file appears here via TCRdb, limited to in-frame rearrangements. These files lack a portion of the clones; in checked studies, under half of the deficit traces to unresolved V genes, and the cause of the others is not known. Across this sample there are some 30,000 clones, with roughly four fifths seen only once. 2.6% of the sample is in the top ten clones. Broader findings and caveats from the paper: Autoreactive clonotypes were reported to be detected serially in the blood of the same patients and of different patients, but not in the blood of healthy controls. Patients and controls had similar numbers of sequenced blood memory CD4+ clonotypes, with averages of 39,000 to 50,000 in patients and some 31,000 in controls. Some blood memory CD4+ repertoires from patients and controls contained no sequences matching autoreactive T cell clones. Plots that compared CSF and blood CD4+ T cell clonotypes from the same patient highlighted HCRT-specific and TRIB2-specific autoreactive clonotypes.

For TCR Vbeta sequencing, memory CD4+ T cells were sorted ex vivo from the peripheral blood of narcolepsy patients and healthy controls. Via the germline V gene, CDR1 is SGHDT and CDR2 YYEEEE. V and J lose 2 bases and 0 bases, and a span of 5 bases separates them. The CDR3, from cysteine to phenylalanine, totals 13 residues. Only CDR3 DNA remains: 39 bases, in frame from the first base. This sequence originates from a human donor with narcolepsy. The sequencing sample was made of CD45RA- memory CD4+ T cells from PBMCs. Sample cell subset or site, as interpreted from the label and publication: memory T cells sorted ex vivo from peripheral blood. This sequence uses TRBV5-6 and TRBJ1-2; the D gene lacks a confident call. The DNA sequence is TGTGCCAGCAGCTTCACCACTAACTATGGCTACACCTTC. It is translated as CASSFTTNYGYTF.